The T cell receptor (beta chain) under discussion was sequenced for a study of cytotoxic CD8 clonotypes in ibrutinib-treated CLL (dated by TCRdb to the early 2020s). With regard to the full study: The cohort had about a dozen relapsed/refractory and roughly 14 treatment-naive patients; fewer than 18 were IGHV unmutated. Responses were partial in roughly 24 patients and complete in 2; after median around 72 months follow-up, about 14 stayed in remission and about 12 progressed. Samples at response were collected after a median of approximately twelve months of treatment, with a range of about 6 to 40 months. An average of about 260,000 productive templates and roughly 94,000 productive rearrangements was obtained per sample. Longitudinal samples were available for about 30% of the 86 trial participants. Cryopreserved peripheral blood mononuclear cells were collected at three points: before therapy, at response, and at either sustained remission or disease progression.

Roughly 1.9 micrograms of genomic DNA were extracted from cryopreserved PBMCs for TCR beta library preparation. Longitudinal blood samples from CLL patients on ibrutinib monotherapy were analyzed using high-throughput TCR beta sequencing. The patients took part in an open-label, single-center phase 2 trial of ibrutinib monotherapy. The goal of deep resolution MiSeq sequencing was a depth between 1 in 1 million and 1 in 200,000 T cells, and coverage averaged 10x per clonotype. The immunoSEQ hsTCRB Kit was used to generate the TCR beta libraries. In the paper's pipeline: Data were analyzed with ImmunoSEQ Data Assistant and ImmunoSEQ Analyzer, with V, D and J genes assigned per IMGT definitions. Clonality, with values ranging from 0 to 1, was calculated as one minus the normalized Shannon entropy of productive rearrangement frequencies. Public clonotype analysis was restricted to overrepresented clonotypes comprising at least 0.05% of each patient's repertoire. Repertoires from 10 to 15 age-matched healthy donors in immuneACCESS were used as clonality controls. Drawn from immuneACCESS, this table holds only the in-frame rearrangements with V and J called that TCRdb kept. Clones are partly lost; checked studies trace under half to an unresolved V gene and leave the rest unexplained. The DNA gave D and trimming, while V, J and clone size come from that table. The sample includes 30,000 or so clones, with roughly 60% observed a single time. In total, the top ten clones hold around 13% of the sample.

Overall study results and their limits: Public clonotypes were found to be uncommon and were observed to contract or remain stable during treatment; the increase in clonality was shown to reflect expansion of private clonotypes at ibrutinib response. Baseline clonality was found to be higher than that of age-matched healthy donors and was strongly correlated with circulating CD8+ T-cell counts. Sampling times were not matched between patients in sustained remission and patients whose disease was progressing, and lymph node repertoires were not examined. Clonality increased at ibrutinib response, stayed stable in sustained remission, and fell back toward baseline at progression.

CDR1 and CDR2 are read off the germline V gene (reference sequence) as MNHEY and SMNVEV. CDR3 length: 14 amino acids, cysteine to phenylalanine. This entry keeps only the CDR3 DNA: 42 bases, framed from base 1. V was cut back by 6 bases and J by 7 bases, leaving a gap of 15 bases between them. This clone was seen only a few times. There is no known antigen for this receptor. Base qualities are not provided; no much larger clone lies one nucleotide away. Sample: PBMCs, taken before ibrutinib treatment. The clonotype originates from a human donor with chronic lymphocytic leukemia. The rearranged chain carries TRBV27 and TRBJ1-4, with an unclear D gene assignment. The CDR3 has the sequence CASSTLTHLEKLFF. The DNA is TGTGCCAGCAGCACCTTAACTCACCTTGAAAAACTGTTTTTT. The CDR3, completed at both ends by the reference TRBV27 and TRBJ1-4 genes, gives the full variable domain EAQVTQNPRYLITVTGKKLTVTCSQNMNHEYMSWYRQDPGLGLRQIYYSMNVEVTDKGDVPEGYKVSRKEKRNFPLILESPSPNQTSLYFCASSTLTHLEKLFFGSGTQLSVL.